The 2 T cell receptor beta chains listed next were all sequenced from one sample in a study of blood T cell repertoires in COVID-19. TCRdb keeps only in-frame clones here, not all; method: immunoSEQ multiplex PCR. The data hold about 400,000 clones, with approximately 86% observed a single time. Sequenced sample: peripheral blood. Receptor source: a human donor in a cohort sampled during active COVID-19.

This chain connects TRBV9 to TRBJ1-3; the D gene is possibly TRBD1 (5 bases). This CDR3 spans 18 amino acids. CDR1 is SGDLS and CDR2 is YYNGEE in the germline V gene. Trimming stripped 4 bases from V and 0 bases from J, with 20 bases between. The CDR3 loop is CASSSPPWDLSSGNTIYF. The DNA of the CDR3 is TGTGCCAGCAGCTCCCCCCCCTGGGACTTAAGCTCTGGAAACACCATATATTTT.

This clone was found once. The chain couples TRBV11-1 to TRBJ2-2; 9 bases line up with TRBD2. The trim removed 5 bases at V and 6 bases at J, leaving 4 bases unmatched. Germline values: CDR1 SGHAT, CDR2 FQDESV (reference sequence). CDR3 length equals 14 residues. In DNA form, the CDR3 reads TGTGCCAGCAGCCGCGGGGGGGCGTCCGGGGAGCTGTTTTTT. Amino acid sequence: CASSRGGASGELFF.